What follows are 30 T cell receptor beta chains derived from one specimen sequenced in a study of blood T cell repertoires in COVID-19. Sequencing used immunoSEQ multiplex PCR; TCRdb keeps in-frame clones, though not all of them. The data contain some 110,000 clones, approximately 82% of them singletons. Sequenced sample: peripheral blood. The origin of the receptors is a man between 65 and 79 years old with active or convalescent COVID-19.

This chain uses TRBV18 with TRBJ2-1; 10 bases agree with TRBD2. Germline values: CDR1 KGHSH, CDR2 LQKENI. The CDR3 is 15 amino acids. The junction had 2 bases not matched to a gene; V was cut back by 3 bases and J by 3 bases. The CDR3 sequence is CASSPLAGDYNEQFF. The CDR3 region has the DNA TGTGCCAGCTCACCGCTAGCGGGAGACTACAATGAGCAGTTCTTC.

V is TRBV11-2 and J is TRBJ1-1; D is perhaps TRBD1 (6 bases). CDR1 SGHAT and CDR2 FQNNGV come from the germline V gene. Trimming cost V 5 bases and J 10 bases, with 23 bases left between them. The CDR3 covers 15 residues. The CDR3 region is CASSHPRGGTPLAFF. The CDR3 DNA follows: TGTGCCAGCAGCCATCCACGGGGAGGGACACCCCTAGCTTTCTTT.

Worth noting for this clone: The junction shows a germline mismatch at one end, possibly a read error. The rearrangement uses TRBV5-6 and TRBJ1-2; TRBD1 is a possible D gene (6 bases). The CDR3 is made up of 12 amino acids. In germline, CDR1 is SGHDT, CDR2 YYEEEE. The CDR3 here is CASSFGTGRTHF. CDR3 coding DNA: TGTGCCAGCAGCTTTGGTACAGGGCGAACACACTTC.

V and J are TRBV5-1 and TRBJ2-3; D is perhaps TRBD1 (6 bases). The V and J ends lost 0 bases and 2 bases respectively, with 7 bases between them. The CDR3 sequence is 14 residues long. The germline V gene encodes CDR1 SGHRS and CDR2 YFSETQ. The CDR3 is CASSLGTDTDTQYF. The DNA of the CDR3 is TGCGCCAGCAGCTTGGGGACAGACACAGATACGCAGTATTTT.

This chain joins TRBV7-2 and TRBJ1-6; TRBD1 might be the D (6 bases). Trimming took off 6 bases at V and 4 bases at J, with 13 bases between the two ends. The germline V gene has CDR1 SGHTA and CDR2 FQGNSA. CDR3 length equals 15 residues. The DNA for the CDR3 is TGTGCCAGCAGATCGGACAGCCGGTATAATTCACCCCTCCACTTT. Encoded protein: CASRSDSRYNSPLHF.

In its sample, this clone was seen once. The V gene is TRBV4-3, the J gene TRBJ1-2, with a possible D match to TRBD1 (5 bases). Trimming removed 0 bases at V and 7 bases at J, with 18 bases between. CDR3 length: 16 residues. Looked up from germline, CDR1 is LGHNA and CDR2 is YSLEER. Written as DNA, the CDR3 is TGCGCCAGCAGCCAAGATTTGCGGGGGAATCACCTTGGCTACACCTTC. Encoded protein: CASSQDLRGNHLGYTF.

The chain is built from TRBV5-1 and TRBJ2-3, with 8 bases aligning to TRBD1. The CDR3 extends over 14 amino acids. Trimming took 5 bases from V and 4 from J; bases not matched to a gene: 6. Germline values: CDR1 SGHRS, CDR2 YFSETQ. The CDR3, as DNA: TGCGCCAGCAGTCGGACAGGGTCGGCAGATACGCAGTATTTT. The encoded protein is CASSRTGSADTQYF.

The genes are TRBV5-6 and TRBJ2-7; D not resolved. The V end was cut by 4 bases, the J end by 2 bases, with 13 bases between. CDR3 length: 14 amino acids. The germline gives CDR1 SGHDT, CDR2 YYEEEE. The CDR3 loop reads CASSRNTVPYEQYF. The CDR3 nucleotides are TGTGCCAGCAGCCGAAATACAGTACCCTACGAGCAGTACTTC.

The chain links TRBV5-1 to TRBJ2-7; 7 bases match TRBD2. This CDR3 spans 14 amino acids. Unmatched junction bases numbered 4, after V lost 2 bases and J lost 2 bases. CDR1 and CDR2 (germline): SGHRS, YFSETQ. The CDR3 region is CASSFQRGAYEQYF. CDR3 coding DNA: TGCGCCAGCAGCTTCCAGCGGGGAGCCTACGAGCAGTACTTC.

V is TRBV18 and J is TRBJ2-1; 10 nucleotides align to TRBD2. This CDR3 comprises 17 residues. Losses at the gene ends were 4 bases for V and 7 bases for J; bases not matched to a gene: 13. Germline lookup yields CDR1 KGHSH and CDR2 LQKENI. The CDR3 is CASSRNGLAASGNEQFF. The CDR3 DNA reads TGTGCCAGCTCACGGAACGGACTAGCGGCCAGTGGAAATGAGCAGTTCTTC.

This clone was recorded once. The J gene is TRBJ2-7, the V gene TRBV7-2, with 9 positions matching TRBD1. The ends lost 5 bases at V and 3 bases at J; junction bases unmatched: 14. CDR1 and CDR2 from the germline V gene are SGHTA and FQGNSA. The CDR3 contains 17 residues. The CDR3 DNA sequence: TGTGCCAGCAGCCAAGATGGAGTGGGGACAGGGCTCTACGAGCAGTACTTC. As protein: CASSQDGVGTGLYEQYF.

J is TRBJ2-1 and V is TRBV5-1, with D maybe TRBD2 (6 bases). The CDR3 contains 13 residues. V was shortened by 3 bases and J by 9 bases, with 13 bases between the two germline ends. The V gene's germline CDR1 is SGHRS and CDR2 YFSETQ. The CDR3 coding sequence is TGCGCCAGCAGCTCGACTAGGCTGTTTGAGCAGTTCTTC. Residues: CASSSTRLFEQFF. The whole variable domain, remainder taken from reference TRBV5-1 and TRBJ2-1, is KAGVTQTPRYLIKTRGQQVTLSCSPISGHRSVSWYQQTPGQGLQFLFEYFSETQRNKGNFPGRFSGRQFSNSRSEMNVSTLELGDSALYLCASSSTRLFEQFFGPGTRLTVL.

The chain has TRBV7-2 and TRBJ1-3; D gene ambiguous. Trimming removed 0 bases from V and 7 bases from J, with 7 bases in between. This CDR3 contains 13 residues. Germline-derived CDR1 and CDR2 are SGHTA and FQGNSA. The CDR3 loop reads CASSLARRNTIYF. The CDR3 DNA reads as TGTGCCAGCAGCTTAGCGCGGAGGAACACCATATATTTT.

This chain joins TRBV6-5 and TRBJ1-5; 7 bases map to TRBD1. Losses at the gene ends were 7 bases for V and 2 bases for J; bases not matched to a gene: 8. The CDR3 covers 15 residues. Germline CDR1 MNHEY, CDR2 SVGAGI. The CDR3 reads CASNPTGSGNQPQHF. CDR3 sequence (DNA): TGTGCCAGCAATCCGACAGGGTCTGGCAATCAGCCCCAGCATTTT.

The chain carries TRBV3-1 (or the pseudogene TRBV3-2) and TRBJ1-2; 10 bases map to TRBD1. This CDR3 spans 15 amino acids. CDR1 is LGHDT and CDR2 is YNNKEL in the germline V gene (reference sequence). V lost 4 bases and J lost 4; bases outside the gene matches: 6. The chain's CDR3 is CASSPRQGASYGYTF. The CDR3 nucleotides read TGTGCCAGCAGCCCGCGACAGGGGGCGAGCTATGGCTACACCTTC.

The chain joins TRBV29-1 to TRBJ2-1; D is uncertain. Trimming took off 3 bases at V and 0 bases at J, with 9 bases between the two ends. Germline V CDR1 and CDR2: SQVTM, ANQGSEA. This CDR3 region has 14 residues. CDR3 residues: CSVDAESSYNEQFF. Written as DNA, the CDR3 is TGCAGCGTTGATGCAGAAAGCTCCTACAATGAGCAGTTCTTC.

The chain employs TRBV7-2 and TRBJ1-1; weak D call: TRBD1 (6 bases). Germline V gene lookup returns CDR1 SGHTA and CDR2 FQGNSA. The CDR3 is made up of 15 amino acids. Trimming left V 5 bases short and J 4 bases short, with 17 bases between. Here the CDR3 DNA reads TGTGCCAGCAGCCTACCACAGGGCGCGTTCACTGAAGCTTTCTTT. Amino acids: CASSLPQGAFTEAFF.

The rearrangement links TRBV4-1 to TRBJ2-2; 13 bases line up with TRBD2. V dropped 2 bases and J dropped 7; count of bases not matched to a gene: 7. Germline V gene data show CDR1 as MGHRA and CDR2 as YSYEKL. CDR3 size: 17 residues. In nucleotides, the CDR3 is TGCGCCAGCAGCCAAACTAGCGGGAGGGCCGAAGACGGGGAGCTGTTTTTT. It translates to CASSQTSGRAEDGELFF.

The V call is TRBV4-1, the J call TRBJ2-1; TRBD2 matches 8 bases. J lost 8 bases, V lost 4 bases, and 7 bases had no gene match. The germline V gene has CDR1 MGHRA and CDR2 YSYEKL. The CDR3 has 14 amino acids. The CDR3 DNA sequence: TGCGCCAGCAGCCGCGGACTAGCTTACTATGAGCAGTTCTTC. Its protein is CASSRGLAYYEQFF.

V and J are TRBV19 and TRBJ1-2; 7 nucleotides align to TRBD1. The CDR3 consists of 13 residues. V shed 3 bases, J shed 5 bases, and the junction held 3 bases outside the gene matches. Looked up from germline, CDR1 is LNHDA and CDR2 is SQIVND (reference sequence). In nucleotides, the CDR3 is TGTGCCAGTAGTATGGGGGACAGATATGGCTACACCTTC. It is translated as CASSMGDRYGYTF.

This chain uses TRBV9 with TRBJ2-1, with 9 bases aligning to TRBD2. The ends lost 0 bases at V and 8 bases at J; junction bases unmatched: 6. There are 15 residues in the CDR3. Germline loops: CDR1 SGDLS, CDR2 YYNGEE. CDR3 bases: TGTGCCAGCAGCGTAGTTGCGGGAGGGGGCTATGAGCAGTTCTTC. Amino acid sequence: CASSVVAGGGYEQFF.

The genes are TRBV11-3 and TRBJ2-4; D might be TRBD1 (5 bases). CDR1 is SGHNT, CDR2 YENEEA, per germline. V lost 3 bases and J 0 bases, leaving 12 bases between the germline ends. There are 16 residues in the CDR3. This CDR3 is CASSFRHQGAKNIQYF. In DNA, the CDR3 is TGTGCCAGCAGCTTTAGACATCAGGGAGCCAAAAACATTCAGTACTTC.

J is TRBJ2-3 and V is TRBV6-2 or TRBV6-3; D call uncertain. The CDR3 has 17 residues. Trimming left V 5 bases short and J 4 bases short, with 22 bases between. CDR1 and CDR2 (germline): MNHEY, SVGEGT. CDR3 coding DNA: TGTGCCAGCAGTGACCGTCGAGGATCACTTGAGCCAGATACGCAGTATTTT. Translating gives CASSDRRGSLEPDTQYF.

V and J are TRBV25-1 and TRBJ1-6; 7 bases are a match to TRBD1. With V trimmed by 4 bases and J by 8 bases, 8 bases remained unmatched. This CDR3 region has 15 residues. Germline-derived CDR1 and CDR2 are MGHDK and SYGVNS. CDR3 amino acids: CASSGATGLHSPLHF. The CDR3, as DNA: TGTGCCAGCAGTGGTGCGACAGGGCTGCATTCACCCCTCCACTTT. The full variable domain, its missing parts supplied by reference TRBV25-1 and TRBJ1-6, is EADIYQTPRYLVIGTGKKITLECSQTMGHDKMYWYQQDPGMELHLIHYSYGVNSTEKGDLSSESTVSRIRTEHFPLTLESARPSHTSQYLCASSGATGLHSPLHFGNGTRLTVT.

The DNA of the CDR3 is TGTGCCAGCAGCCCGCGGATAAAGACTAGCGGGGCTTTAACAGATACGCAGTATTTT. It specifies CASSPRIKTSGALTDTQYF. V usage is TRBV11-2 and J usage is TRBJ2-3; 11 nucleotides match TRBD2. The ends lost 5 bases at V and 3 bases at J; junction bases unmatched: 16. The V gene's germline CDR1 is SGHAT and CDR2 FQNNGV. CDR3 size: 19 residues.

The chain couples TRBV6-5 to TRBJ1-3, with TRBD1 matching over 7 bases. The CDR3 totals 13 residues. In germline, CDR1 is MNHEY, CDR2 SVGAGI. Germline trimming cut 7 bases from V and 6 bases from J; bases unmatched to any gene: 6. The CDR3 DNA reads TGTGCCAGCAACCGGGACAGTTTAAACACCATATATTTT. This encodes CASNRDSLNTIYF.

The V gene is TRBV7-6, the J gene TRBJ2-7, with 8 bases aligning to TRBD1. Germline lookup yields CDR1 SGHVS and CDR2 FNYEAQ. This CDR3 spans 15 amino acids. J gave up 2 bases and V 1 base, and 4 bases lay outside the gene matches. The CDR3 coding sequence is TGTGCCAGCAGCTTAGACGGACAGGGCACCTACGAGCAGTACTTC. Its protein is CASSLDGQGTYEQYF. Variable domain in full (rest from reference TRBV7-6 and TRBJ2-7): GAGVSQSPRYKVTKRGQDVALRCDPISGHVSLYWYRQALGQGPEFLTYFNYEAQQDKSGLPNDRFSAERPEGSISTLTIQRTEQRDSAMYRCASSLDGQGTYEQYFGPGTRLTVT.

The chain recombines TRBV5-6 with TRBJ1-5, with 8 bases identical to TRBD1. Unmatched junction bases numbered 1, after V lost 0 bases and J lost 2 bases. The CDR3 covers 15 residues. Germline V gene data show CDR1 as SGHDT and CDR2 as YYEEEE. The CDR3 sequence is CASSLAGGGNQPQHF. CDR3 sequence (DNA): TGTGCCAGCAGCTTGGCAGGGGGCGGCAATCAGCCCCAGCATTTT.

This rearrangement joins TRBV10-3 to TRBJ2-5; weak D call: TRBD1 (5 bases). This CDR3 has 13 residues. The V and J ends lost 10 bases and 5 bases respectively, with 17 bases between them. Germline-derived CDR1 and CDR2 are ENHRY and SYGVKD. This CDR3 is CATSDGARETQYF. DNA of the CDR3: TGTGCCACCTCAGATGGGGCGCGGGAGACCCAGTACTTC.

This clone was observed a single time. This chain uses TRBV19 with TRBJ2-1; no firm D call. Germline V lookup: CDR1 LNHDA, CDR2 SQIVND (reference sequence). The CDR3 has 15 amino acids. Trimming stripped 3 bases from V and 2 bases from J, with 11 bases between. The chain's CDR3 is CASSIFSGTYNEQFF. The CDR3 DNA sequence: TGTGCCAGTAGTATTTTTTCTGGCACCTACAATGAGCAGTTCTTC.